This is a list of T cell receptor beta chains from one sample in a study of cytomegalovirus exposure and HLA in healthy donors. Method: immunoSEQ multiplex PCR; TCRdb's copy keeps in-frame clones and lacks some. In all, the sample yields tens of thousands of clones. Sequencing was done on a sample of PBMCs. All receptors derive from a woman in her forties in good health and CMV-seropositive. Each CDR3 is given with its conserved first and last residue. The order of the fields is J gene, V gene, D gene, CDR3 DNA, CDR3 protein. D genes are given only for firm matches.

TRBJ2-7,TRBV18,.,TGTGCCAGCTTAGGACAGCTAAGCGCCTACGAGCAGTACTTC,CASLGQLSAYEQYF
TRBJ2-5,TRBV7-6,TRBD2,TGTGCCAGCAGCTTAAGCCCAAGGGCGGGAGGGCTTCGAGAGACCCAGTACTTC,CASSLSPRAGGLRETQYF
TRBJ1-5,TRBV6-5,.,TGTGCCACCAGCCCCTCTTTCTACCAGCCCCAGCATTTT,CATSPSFYQPQHF
TRBJ2-1,TRBV11-3,TRBD2,TGTGCCAGCAGCTTAGATGGGGCGGGAGGGTTCCACAATGAGCAGTTCTTC,CASSLDGAGGFHNEQFF
TRBJ1-2,TRBV28,.,TGTGCCAGCACCCCGGGTCTAACACTCTATGGCTACACCTTC,CASTPGLTLYGYTF
TRBJ2-5,TRBV5-6,.,TGTGCCAGCAGCCTCTCCGGGGTGTGGGAGACCCAGTACTTC,CASSLSGVWETQYF
TRBJ1-2,TRBV2,.,TGTGCCAGCAGTGAGGCTGGACAGCGAAGAAACTATGGCTACACCTTC,CASSEAGQRRNYGYTF
TRBJ2-7,TRBV30,TRBD2,TGTGCCTGGCGGTGGGAGGTAACCGGGACTAGCGGGTGCTTAGAGCAGTACTTC,CAWRWEVTGTSGCLEQYF
TRBJ2-7,TRBV29-1,TRBD1,TGCAGCGTTCAGGGACAGTACGAGCAGTACTTC,CSVQGQYEQYF
TRBJ2-7,TRBV20-1,.,TGCAGTGCCACCCTGGGCGACGAGCAGTACTTC,CSATLGDEQYF
TRBJ2-7,TRBV15,.,TGTGCCACCAGCAGAGATTCGGGTTGGACGGCATCAGGGGAGCAGTACTTC,CATSRDSGWTASGEQYF
TRBJ2-5,TRBV29-1,TRBD2,TGCAGCGCCCCCTCGGGGGGTGAGACCCAGTACTTC,CSAPSGGETQYF
TRBJ2-1,TRBV6-6,.,TGTGCCAGCAGCCTTTACCGGGAGTCTTGGCATGAGCAGTTCTTC,CASSLYRESWHEQFF
TRBJ2-1,TRBV19,TRBD2,TGTGCCAGTAGTATAGTTGGCGGGAGCGACAATGAGCAGTTCTTC,CASSIVGGSDNEQFF
TRBJ1-1,TRBV7-3,.,TGTGCCAGCAGCTTAAGCTCCTCGCGGGCGCTGAGCACTGAAGCTTTCTTT,CASSLSSSRALSTEAFF
TRBJ2-7,TRBV29-1,.,TGCAGCGTTGAAGGCAGGGGCGACGAGCAGTACTTC,CSVEGRGDEQYF
TRBJ1-4,TRBV30,.,TGTAGCGGCAGATTTAATGAAAAACTGTTTTTT,CSGRFNEKLFF
TRBJ2-7,TRBV30,.,TGTGCCTGGAGCCGGGGGACGGGAGCCTACGAGCAGTACTTC,CAWSRGTGAYEQYF
TRBJ1-5,TRBV30,TRBD1,TGTGCCTGGACCGCCGGGACAGGGGATTCCCTTGGCAATCAGCCCCAGCATTTT,CAWTAGTGDSLGNQPQHF
TRBJ2-7,TRBV30,TRBD1,TGTGCCTGGAGTGTAGGGACAGGGTCCCACGAGCAGTACTTC,CAWSVGTGSHEQYF
TRBJ1-3,TRBV30,.,TGTGCCTGGAGTTTGGCTTTGAGGTCTGGAAACACCATATATTTT,CAWSLALRSGNTIYF
TRBJ1-1,TRBV7-9,.,TGTGCCAGCAGCCCCACGGTGAACACTGAAGCTTTCTTT,CASSPTVNTEAFF
TRBJ1-4,TRBV29-1,.,TGCAGCGTTGTTTTTCGTCGGAGGGCGGGCGAAAAACTGTTTTTT,CSVVFRRRAGEKLFF
TRBJ2-1,TRBV6-6,.,TGTGCCAGCAGTTACTCCACTTACAATGAGCAGTTCTTC,CASSYSTYNEQFF
TRBJ2-1,TRBV30,TRBD2,TGTGCCTATTCTAGCGGGGGGGACAATGAGCAGTTCTTC,CAYSSGGDNEQFF
TRBJ2-7,TRBV7-9,TRBD1,TGTGCCAGCAGCTACACCTCCGCGACAGGGGGCCACGAGCAGTACTTC,CASSYTSATGGHEQYF
TRBJ2-3,TRBV7-2,TRBD2,TGTGCCAGCCTCCCGGGACTAGCGAGAGATACGCAGTATTTT,CASLPGLARDTQYF
TRBJ2-7,TRBV28,.,TGTGCCAGCAGTTTGATCTCGGCGGGTTTCGACGAGCAGTACTTC,CASSLISAGFDEQYF